This TCR beta chain was retrieved from a study of cytomegalovirus exposure and HLA in healthy donors. Primers: 60 Vbeta forward and 13 Jbeta reverse. Produced via immunoSEQ multiplex PCR; TCRdb's table is partial and in-frame only. The sample comprises about 130,000 clones, around 70% of which are singletons, and more than 6% rests with the top ten. For this clone: One end of the junction fails to match germline, which may point to a read error.

This CDR3 is built from 15 residues. CDR1 and CDR2 (germline): MDHEN, SYDVKM. The chain has TRBV28 and TRBJ2-7, with 7 bases aligning to TRBD1. The sample was PBMCs. The sequence derives from a man aged 40-55 years in good health and CMV-seropositive. CDR3 nucleotide sequence: TGTGCCAGCAGTTCCAACCGACAGGGCCGCTACGGGCAGTACTTC. Translated, it gives CASSSNRQGRYGQYF. Full variable domain (rest looked up from reference TRBV28 and TRBJ2-7): DVKVTQSSRYLVKRTGEKVFLECVQDMDHENMFWYRQDPGLGLRLIYFSYDVKMKEKGDIPEGYSVSREKKERFSLILESASTNQTSMYLCASSSNRQGRYGQYFGPGTRLTVT.